Each of the 25 T cell receptor beta chains below was sequenced from the same sample in a study of T cell responses to AZD1222 COVID-19 vaccine. Clones were read by immunoSEQ multiplex PCR, and TCRdb kept only the in-frame ones, dropping some. The sample shows roughly 120,000 clones, about 94% of them seen only once. The specimen was peripheral blood, collected on day 0 of AZD1222 vaccination. All receptors derive from an adult in good health.

The V and J genes are TRBV18 and TRBJ1-1; D unclear. Trimming removed 1 base at V and 6 bases at J, with 6 bases between. CDR3 size: 12 residues. Germline values: CDR1 KGHSH, CDR2 LQKENI. CDR3 in DNA: TGTGCCAGCTCACCACAGATAGCTGAAGCTTTCTTT. This gives the protein CASSPQIAEAFF.

The chain combines TRBV6-1 with TRBJ2-1; tentatively, D is TRBD1 (6 bases). V was shortened by 6 bases and J by 6 bases, with 21 bases between the two germline ends. The CDR3 has 16 amino acids. CDR1 is MNHNS and CDR2 is SASEGT in the germline V gene. In DNA, the CDR3 is TGTGCCAGCAGCGAAACAGGGACCCGTGTGGGCAATGAGCAGTTCTTC. It codes for CASSETGTRVGNEQFF.

The V gene is TRBV28, the J gene TRBJ1-5; D gene unclear. CDR3 length: 12 amino acids. V lost 6 bases and J lost 2, with 5 bases in between. Germline values: CDR1 MDHEN, CDR2 SYDVKM. The CDR3 reads CASSYGNQPQHF. The DNA for the CDR3 is TGTGCCAGCAGCTACGGCAATCAGCCCCAGCATTTT.

The chain joins TRBV5-1 to TRBJ2-7; TRBD2 matches at 7 bases. Germline lookup yields CDR1 SGHRS and CDR2 YFSETQ. The CDR3 sequence is 14 residues long. Trimming at V came to 4 bases and at J to 3 bases, leaving 7 bases not matched to a gene. The CDR3 DNA reads as TGCGCCAGCAGCCCGAGTGGGAGGGTCTACGAGCAGTACTTC. It specifies CASSPSGRVYEQYF.

V is TRBV27 and J is TRBJ2-6, with a possible D match to TRBD2 (5 bases). Germline values: CDR1 MNHEY, CDR2 SMNVEV (reference sequence). Trimming pared 5 bases from V and 0 bases from J, leaving 14 bases between. CDR3 length equals 17 residues. The CDR3: CASSASSSSSGANVLTF. CDR3 in DNA: TGTGCCAGCAGTGCCTCTAGCTCAAGCTCTGGGGCCAACGTCCTGACTTTC.

CDR3 loop: CASSFWVAGDYEQYF. DNA for the CDR3: TGTGCCAGCAGCTTTTGGGTAGCGGGAGACTACGAGCAGTACTTC. The rearrangement joins TRBV7-8 to TRBJ2-7, with 9 bases lining up with TRBD2. V lost 3 bases, J lost 3 bases, and 6 bases stayed unmatched. The germline gives CDR1 SGHVS, CDR2 FQNEAQ. The CDR3 sequence is 15 residues long.

V usage is TRBV6-1 and J usage is TRBJ2-1, with TRBD2 identical over 8 bases. The length of the CDR3 is 13 residues. V lost 3 bases and J lost 9; bases outside the gene matches: 4. Germline loops: CDR1 MNHNS, CDR2 SASEGT. The CDR3 reads CASSDRRGGEQFF. The DNA for the CDR3 is TGTGCCAGCAGTGACCGTCGGGGGGGTGAGCAGTTCTTC.

The chain combines TRBV6-1 with TRBJ2-7; D assignment may be TRBD1 or TRBD2 (5 bases each). Trimming cost V 1 base and J 5 bases, with 12 bases left between them. CDR1 is MNHNS and CDR2 is SASEGT in the germline V gene. The CDR3 has 14 amino acids. This chain's CDR3 is CASSEVLGEHEQYF. The CDR3 nucleotides read TGTGCCAGCAGTGAAGTGTTGGGGGAGCACGAGCAGTACTTC.

The chain combines TRBV7-2 with TRBJ1-3; TRBD1 matches 8 bases. The CDR3 has 16 amino acids. Germline lookup yields CDR1 SGHTA and CDR2 FQGNSA. J was trimmed by 4 bases and V by 4 bases; bases with no gene match: 9. The CDR3 spells CASSSQMDRDGNTIYF. CDR3 DNA sequence: TGTGCCAGCAGCTCTCAAATGGACAGGGACGGAAACACCATATATTTT. The full variable domain, its missing parts supplied by reference TRBV7-2 and TRBJ1-3, is GAGVSQSPSNKVTEKGKDVELRCDPISGHTALYWYRQSLGQGLEFLIYFQGNSAPDKSGLPSDRFSAERTGGSVSTLTIQRTQQEDSAVYLCASSSQMDRDGNTIYFGEGSWLTVV.

The chain uses TRBV5-5 and TRBJ2-7, with TRBD1 identical over 10 bases. The germline V gene encodes CDR1 SGHKS and CDR2 YYEKEE (reference sequence). CDR3 length: 15 amino acids. V lost 4 bases and J lost 1; bases outside the gene matches: 5. The CDR3 spells CASSQRTGGSYEQYF. For the CDR3, the DNA is TGTGCCAGCAGCCAGAGGACAGGGGGATCCTACGAGCAGTACTTC.

This clone appeared a single time. The chain combines TRBV24-1 with TRBJ1-1; 10 bases line up with TRBD1. Germline trimming cut 1 base from V and 10 bases from J; bases unmatched to any gene: 5. The CDR3 length is 14 residues. Germline CDR1 KGHDR, CDR2 SFDVKD. The CDR3 DNA reads as TGTGCCACCAGTGATTTACGGACAGGGGGAAGAGCTTTCTTT. Translation gives CATSDLRTGGRAFF.

The chain couples TRBV18 to TRBJ2-7; D remains unclear. The germline V gene encodes CDR1 KGHSH and CDR2 LQKENI. The germline V and J ends were trimmed by 1 base and 3 bases, with 10 bases remaining between them. CDR3 size: 14 residues. The CDR3 loop reads CASSPQGWDYEQYF. The CDR3 bases are TGTGCCAGCTCACCACAGGGCTGGGACTACGAGCAGTACTTC.

The chain employs TRBV30 and TRBJ1-5; TRBD1 might be the D (6 bases). Germline V gives CDR1 GTSNPN, CDR2 SVGIG (reference sequence). Trimming removed 0 bases from V and 7 bases from J, with 13 bases in between. There are 14 residues in the CDR3. The CDR3 loop reads CAWSVLGGQQPQHF. The CDR3 region has the DNA TGTGCCTGGAGTGTACTAGGGGGGCAGCAGCCCCAGCATTTT.

V is TRBV3-1 (or the pseudogene TRBV3-2) and J is TRBJ2-3, with 12 positions matching TRBD2. Trimming took 6 bases from V and 0 from J; bases not matched to a gene: 1. The CDR3 sequence is 15 residues long. Per germline, CDR1 LGHDT and CDR2 YNNKEL (reference sequence). The CDR3 DNA is TGTGCCAGCAGGCTAGCGGGAGGGAGCACAGATACGCAGTATTTT. It codes for CASRLAGGSTDTQYF.

This chain connects TRBV7-9 to TRBJ1-1, with 8 bases matching TRBD1. Per the germline V gene, CDR1 is SEHNR and CDR2 is FQNEAQ (reference sequence). The ends lost 5 bases at V and 3 bases at J; junction bases unmatched: 5. CDR3 length equals 14 residues. The CDR3 here is CASSPGQGDTEAFF. The CDR3 coding sequence is TGTGCCAGCAGCCCCGGACAGGGTGACACTGAAGCTTTCTTT.

This chain uses TRBV6-5 with TRBJ1-6; TRBD1 aligns across 8 bases. This CDR3 is 15 amino acids long. Germline V gene sequence: CDR1 MNHEY, CDR2 SVGAGI. V dropped 5 bases and J dropped 7; count of bases not matched to a gene: 7. This chain's CDR3 is CASSLDRDRNSPLHF. CDR3 DNA: TGTGCCAGCAGTCTAGACCGGGACAGGAATTCACCCCTCCACTTT.

This CDR3 is CATSRMGAETQYF. CDR3 nucleotide sequence: TGTGCCACCAGCAGGATGGGAGCAGAGACCCAGTACTTC. The V and J genes are TRBV15 and TRBJ2-5; D may be TRBD2 (5 bases). Between the trimmed V and J ends, which lost 3 bases and 4 bases, there was a span of 9 bases. CDR3 length equals 13 residues. Germline values: CDR1 LNHNV, CDR2 YYDKDF (reference sequence).

This clone came up once. The V and J genes are TRBV6-5 and TRBJ2-2; 7 bases are a match to TRBD1. The CDR3 has 14 amino acids. Germline CDR1 reads MNHEY; CDR2 reads SVGAGI. Trimming removed 2 bases from V and 6 bases from J; junction bases left unmatched: 3. CDR3 in DNA: TGTGCCAGCAGTTACGAACAGGGGTCCGGGGAGCTGTTTTTT. It specifies CASSYEQGSGELFF.

V and J are TRBV6-5 and TRBJ1-1; possible D gene TRBD1, 6 bases. Trimming shortened V by 4 bases and J by 1 base, and 10 bases separated the two germline ends. The germline V gene encodes CDR1 MNHEY and CDR2 SVGAGI. This CDR3 contains 14 residues. CDR3 DNA: TGTGCCAGCAGTTGGGGACAACCGAACACTGAAGCTTTCTTT. Translated, it gives CASSWGQPNTEAFF.

The V call is TRBV12-3 or TRBV12-4, the J call TRBJ1-1; no clear D. The CDR3 length is 12 residues. Trimming took off 2 bases at V and 4 bases at J, with 5 bases between the two ends. The CDR3 DNA sequence: TGTGCCAGCAGTTTATCCAGCACTGAAGCTTTCTTT. Encoded protein: CASSLSSTEAFF.

V gene TRBV4-1 combines with J gene TRBJ2-7, with 8 bases that match TRBD2. Germline assignment: CDR1 MGHRA and CDR2 YSYEKL. V dropped 4 bases and J dropped 0; count of bases not matched to a gene: 8. The CDR3 length is 16 residues. This CDR3 reads CASSPTSGYLSYEQYF. The DNA of the CDR3 is TGCGCCAGCAGCCCCACTAGCGGCTACCTCTCCTACGAGCAGTACTTC.

The chain has TRBV11-2 and TRBJ2-2; 15 nucleotides align to TRBD2. V was pared by 4 bases and J by 5 bases, with 2 bases of the junction left unmatched. The CDR3 is 16 residues long. From germline, CDR1 is SGHAT and CDR2 FQNNGV. The CDR3 loop reads CASSSGLAGGTGELFF. The DNA for the CDR3 is TGTGCCAGCAGCTCGGGACTAGCGGGAGGAACCGGGGAGCTGTTTTTT.

V and J are TRBV29-1 and TRBJ1-3, with D tentatively TRBD1 (5 bases). The V end was cut by 4 bases, the J end by 2 bases, with 9 bases between. The length of the CDR3 is 13 residues. Germline V gene data show CDR1 as SQVTM and CDR2 as ANQGSEA. CDR3: CSVAQGPGNTIYF. The CDR3 DNA reads as TGCAGCGTTGCGCAGGGCCCTGGAAACACCATATATTTT.

Comment on this clone: Other nucleotide sequences from this sample produce the same CDR3. This sequence joins TRBV15 and TRBJ2-1; unclear D gene. Germline CDR1 and CDR2: LNHNV and YYDKDF (reference sequence). V was trimmed by 0 bases and J by 8 bases, leaving 5 bases between them. The CDR3 runs to 12 residues. CDR3 in amino acids: CATSRDEDEQFF. In nucleotides, the CDR3 is TGTGCCACCAGCAGAGATGAAGATGAGCAGTTCTTC.

The chain employs TRBV18 and TRBJ2-1; no reliable D call. The CDR3 consists of 15 residues. V lost 3 bases to trimming and J lost 4 bases, with 13 bases between them. CDR1 and CDR2 (germline): KGHSH, LQKENI. This chain's CDR3 is CASSPQRLEYNEQFF. The CDR3 bases are TGTGCCAGCTCACCGCAGCGTCTAGAGTACAATGAGCAGTTCTTC.